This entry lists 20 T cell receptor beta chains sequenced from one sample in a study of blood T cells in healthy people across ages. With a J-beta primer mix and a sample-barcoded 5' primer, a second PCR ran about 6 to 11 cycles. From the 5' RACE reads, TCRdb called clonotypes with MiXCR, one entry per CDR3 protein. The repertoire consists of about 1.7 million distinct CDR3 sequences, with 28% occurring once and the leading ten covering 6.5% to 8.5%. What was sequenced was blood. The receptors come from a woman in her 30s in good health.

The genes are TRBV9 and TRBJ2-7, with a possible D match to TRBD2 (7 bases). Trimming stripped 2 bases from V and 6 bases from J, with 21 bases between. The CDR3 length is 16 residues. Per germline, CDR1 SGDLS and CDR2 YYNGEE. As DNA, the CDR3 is TGTGCCAGCAGCGTTGGGGGGGCGGTATCTCGGGGCGAGCAGTACTTC. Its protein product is CASSVGGAVSRGEQYF. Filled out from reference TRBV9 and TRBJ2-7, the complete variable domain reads DSGVTQTPKHLITATGQRVTLRCSPRSGDLSVYWYQQSLDQGLQFLIQYYNGEERAKGNILERFSAQQFPDLHSELNLSSLELGDSALYFCASSVGGAVSRGEQYFGPGTRLTVT.

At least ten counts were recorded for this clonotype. The CDR3 DNA is TGTGCCAGCAGCCAAGTAGTCGGGGGGGCCGGGGCCAAAAACATTCAGTACTTC. Translation gives CASSQVVGGAGAKNIQYF. The rearrangement joins TRBV4-2 to TRBJ2-4, with TRBD2 matching over 8 bases. V shed 1 base and J 1 base; nucleotides not matched to a gene: 9. This CDR3 has 18 residues. Germline loops: CDR1 LGHNA, CDR2 YNFKEQ.

The CDR3 sequence is CASSSAGSAEKLFF. CDR3 DNA sequence: TGTGCCAGCTCCTCGGCGGGCTCCGCCGAAAAACTGTTTTTT. V and J are TRBV6-1 and TRBJ1-4; D remains ambiguous. The germline CDR1 and CDR2 sequences are MNHNS and SASEGT. This CDR3 has 14 residues. V dropped 8 bases and J dropped 8 bases, with 18 bases sitting between them.

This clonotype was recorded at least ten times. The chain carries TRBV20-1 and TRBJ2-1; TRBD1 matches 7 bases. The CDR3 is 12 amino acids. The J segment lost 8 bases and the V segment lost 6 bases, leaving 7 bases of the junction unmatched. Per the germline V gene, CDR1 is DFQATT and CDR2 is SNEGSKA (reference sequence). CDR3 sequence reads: CSAEGGKDEQFF. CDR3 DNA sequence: TGCAGTGCCGAAGGGGGCAAAGATGAGCAGTTCTTC.

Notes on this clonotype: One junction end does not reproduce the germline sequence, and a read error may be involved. As DNA, the CDR3 is TGCGCCAGCAGCTTACAGGGAAGGGATGAAAAACGGTTTTTT. Amino acids: CASSLQGRDEKRFF. The chain has TRBV5-1 and TRBJ1-4; D is perhaps TRBD1 (6 bases). CDR3 length: 14 amino acids. The germline V gene has CDR1 SGHRS and CDR2 YFSETQ.

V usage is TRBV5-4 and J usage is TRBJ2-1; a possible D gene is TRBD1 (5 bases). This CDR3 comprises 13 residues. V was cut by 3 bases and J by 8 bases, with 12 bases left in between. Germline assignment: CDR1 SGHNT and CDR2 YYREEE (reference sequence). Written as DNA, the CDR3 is TGTGCCAGCAGCTCCAGGGTCGGCGATGAGCAGTTCTTC. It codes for CASSSRVGDEQFF.

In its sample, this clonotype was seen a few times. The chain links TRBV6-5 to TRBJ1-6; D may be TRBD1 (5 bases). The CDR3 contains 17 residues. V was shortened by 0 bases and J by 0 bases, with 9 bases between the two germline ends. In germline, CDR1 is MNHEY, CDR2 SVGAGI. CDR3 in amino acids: CASSYSYQGSYNSPLHF. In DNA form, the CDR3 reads TGTGCCAGCAGTTACTCGTATCAGGGCTCCTATAATTCACCCCTCCACTTT.

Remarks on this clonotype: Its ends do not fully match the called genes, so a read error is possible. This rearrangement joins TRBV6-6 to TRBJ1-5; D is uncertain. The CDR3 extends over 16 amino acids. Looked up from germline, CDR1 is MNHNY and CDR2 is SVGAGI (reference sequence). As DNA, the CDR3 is TGTGCCAGCAGGATCAGTGGGAGTTTTAGCAATCGGCCCCAGCATTTT. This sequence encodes CASRISGSFSNRPQHF.

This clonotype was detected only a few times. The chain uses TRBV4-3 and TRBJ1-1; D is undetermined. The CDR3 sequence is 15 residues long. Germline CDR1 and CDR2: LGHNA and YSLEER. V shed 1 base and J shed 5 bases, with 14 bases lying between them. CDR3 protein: CASSQVIGRRTEAFF. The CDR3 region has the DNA TGCGCCAGCAGCCAAGTTATCGGGAGGAGGACTGAAGCTTTCTTT.

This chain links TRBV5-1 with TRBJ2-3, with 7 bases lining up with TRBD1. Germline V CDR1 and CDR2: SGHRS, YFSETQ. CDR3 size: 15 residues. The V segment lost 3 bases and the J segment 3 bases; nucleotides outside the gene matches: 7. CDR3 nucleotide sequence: TGCGCCAGCAGCTGGACGGACAGGATAACAGATACGCAGTATTTT. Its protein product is CASSWTDRITDTQYF.

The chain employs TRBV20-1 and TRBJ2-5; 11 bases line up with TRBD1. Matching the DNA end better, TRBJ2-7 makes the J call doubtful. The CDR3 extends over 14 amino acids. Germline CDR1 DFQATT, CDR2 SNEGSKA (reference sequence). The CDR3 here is CSARGDRGIYEQYF. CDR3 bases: TGCAGTGCTAGGGGGGACAGGGGGATTTACGAGCAGTACTTC.

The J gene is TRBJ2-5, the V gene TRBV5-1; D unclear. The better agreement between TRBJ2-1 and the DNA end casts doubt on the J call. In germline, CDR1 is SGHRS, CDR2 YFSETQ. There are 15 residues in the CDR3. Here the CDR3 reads CASSPSGRAQETQFF. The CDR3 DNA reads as TGCGCCAGCTCCCCCTCCGGACGGGCCCAAGAGACCCAGTTCTTC.

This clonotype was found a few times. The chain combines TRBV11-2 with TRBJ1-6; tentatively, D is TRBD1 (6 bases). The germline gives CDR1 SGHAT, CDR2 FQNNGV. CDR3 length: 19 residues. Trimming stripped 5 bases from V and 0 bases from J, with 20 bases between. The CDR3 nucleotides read TGTGCCAGCAGCAGGGGGTCGGGGCACATGAGCTCCTATAATTCACCCCTCCACTTT. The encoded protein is CASSRGSGHMSSYNSPLHF.

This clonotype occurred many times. DNA for the CDR3: TGCGCCAGCAGCCAAGCGGGGACAGGGAGTAACTATGGCTACACCTTC. This gives the protein CASSQAGTGSNYGYTF. The gene calls are TRBV4-1 and TRBJ1-2, with 9 bases fitting TRBD1. The V gene end was trimmed by 1 base and the J gene end by 1 base; junction bases not matched to a gene: 4. This CDR3 has 16 residues. The germline V gene has CDR1 MGHRA and CDR2 YSYEKL.

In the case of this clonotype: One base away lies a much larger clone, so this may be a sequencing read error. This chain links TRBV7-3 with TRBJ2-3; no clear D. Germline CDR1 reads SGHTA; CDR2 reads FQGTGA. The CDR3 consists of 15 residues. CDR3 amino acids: CACSPTAATADTQYF. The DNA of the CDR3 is TGTGCCTGCAGCCCGACCGCAGCGACGGCGGATACGCAGTATTTT. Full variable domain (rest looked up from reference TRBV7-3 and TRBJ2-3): GAGVSQTPSNKVTEKGKYVELRCDPISGHTALYWYRQSLGQGPEFLIYFQGTGAADDSGLPNDRFFAVRPEGSVSTLKIQRTERGDSAVYLCACSPTAATADTQYFGPGTRLTVL.

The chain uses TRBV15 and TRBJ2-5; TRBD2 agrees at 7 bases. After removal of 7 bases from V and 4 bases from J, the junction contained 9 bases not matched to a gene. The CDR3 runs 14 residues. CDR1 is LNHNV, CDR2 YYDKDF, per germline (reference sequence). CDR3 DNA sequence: TGTGCCACCAACCGGGGGGTTGGGGGAGAGACCCAGTACTTC. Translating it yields CATNRGVGGETQYF.

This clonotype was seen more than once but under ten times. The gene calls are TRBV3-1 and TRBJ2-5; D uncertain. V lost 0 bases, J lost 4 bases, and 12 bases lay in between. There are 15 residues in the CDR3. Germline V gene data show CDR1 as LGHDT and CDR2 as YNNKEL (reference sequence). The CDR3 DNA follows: TGTGCCAGCAGCCAAGACGGAGCGATGGTAGAGACCCAGTACTTC. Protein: CASSQDGAMVETQYF.

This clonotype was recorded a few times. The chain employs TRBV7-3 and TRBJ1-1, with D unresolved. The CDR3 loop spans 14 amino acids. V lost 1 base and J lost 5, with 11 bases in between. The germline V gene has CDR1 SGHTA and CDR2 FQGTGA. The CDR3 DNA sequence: TGTGCCAGCAGCTTAAATAGGGTGGGGACTGAAGCTTTCTTT. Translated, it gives CASSLNRVGTEAFF.

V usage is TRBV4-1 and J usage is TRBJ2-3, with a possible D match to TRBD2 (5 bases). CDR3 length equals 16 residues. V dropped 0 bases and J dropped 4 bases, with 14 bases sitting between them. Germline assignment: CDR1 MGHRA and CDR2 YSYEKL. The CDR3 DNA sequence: TGCGCCAGCAGCCAAGAACCCGGGGTTCGCGCAGATACGCAGTATTTT. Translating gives CASSQEPGVRADTQYF.

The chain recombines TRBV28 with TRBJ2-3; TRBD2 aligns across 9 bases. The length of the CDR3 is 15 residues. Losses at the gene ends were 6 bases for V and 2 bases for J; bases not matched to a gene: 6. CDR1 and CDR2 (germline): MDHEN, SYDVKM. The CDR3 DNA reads TGTGCCAGCAGCAAAGCGGGGGGAAACACAGATACGCAGTATTTT. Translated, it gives CASSKAGGNTDTQYF.